This TCR beta chain was retrieved from a study of blood T cell repertoires in COVID-19 (dated by TCRdb to 2019 to 2021). Describing the broader study: Collaborator samples came from the United States, Italy and Spain and covered acute and convalescent phases of COVID-19. The prospective study material was composed of cDNA or gDNA derived from T cells, B-cell-depleted T cells, or PBMCs. Deeply sampled blood TCRbeta repertoires from subjects exposed to, actively infected with, or recovered from COVID-19 were included in the dataset. The repertoires were released in a freely available public database intended as a resource for research on the immune response to SARS-CoV-2. Where available, HLA class I and class II types were obtained from metadata supplied by the sample provider rather than from assay-based typing. The samples were drawn from the first 160 participants of the ongoing ImmuneRACE study and from 1,200 or so subjects provided by 6 global collaborators. A de-identified subject ID, COVID-19 status, age in years and sex were almost always included in the sample metadata.

What the authors observed across the whole study: Clinical and demographic metadata were provided uncurated, with the amount varying by source and participant.

TCRbeta CDR3 regions were amplified from genomic DNA by means of the immunoSEQ Assay, a bias-controlled multiplex PCR. From the authors' description of their analysis: Nucleated cell counts per sample were estimated from amplification of reference gene primers within the assay. To quantify the absolute abundance of each unique TCRbeta CDR3 rearrangement, sequence reads were collapsed and filtered. For each sample, productive Simpson clonality was calculated by taking the square root of Simpson's diversity index across productive rearrangements. Sourced from immuneACCESS, this table was stored by TCRdb with only in-frame sequences that have V and J called. A share of the clones is absent; for the studies checked, an unresolved V gene accounts for under half, and the remainder has no known explanation. V and J calls and clone size are those listed in that table; D and trimming were worked out from the DNA. The sample table contains about 490,000 clones; only one count was recorded for 70% to 90% of them. 3% to 4% of the sample is taken by the ten largest.

About this clone itself: Its antigen has not been determined. Base qualities are missing; no much larger clone stands one base away.

Whole blood was collected in K2EDTA tubes by collaborating institutions according to the institutions' own protocols. For TCRbeta analysis, collaborators shipped samples as frozen whole blood, isolated PBMCs, or DNA extracted from either of those sample types. Sequencing was carried out using peripheral blood. This TCR was recovered from a human donor in a cohort sampled during active COVID-19.

The nucleotides are TGTGCCACGTCGACCGAAAAATCCGGGGGCAATGAGCAGTTCTTC. Its protein reads: CATSTEKSGGNEQFF. The sequence is built from TRBV30 and TRBJ2-1; a tentative D call is TRBD2 (6 bases match). Reading the germline V gene (reference sequence) gives CDR1 GTSNPN and CDR2 SVGIG. The CDR3 sequence holds 15 residues, the cysteine and phenylalanine included. This entry keeps only the CDR3 DNA: 45 bases, framed from base 1. V is pared back by 8 bases and J by 6 bases, with 23 bases lying between the germline termini.